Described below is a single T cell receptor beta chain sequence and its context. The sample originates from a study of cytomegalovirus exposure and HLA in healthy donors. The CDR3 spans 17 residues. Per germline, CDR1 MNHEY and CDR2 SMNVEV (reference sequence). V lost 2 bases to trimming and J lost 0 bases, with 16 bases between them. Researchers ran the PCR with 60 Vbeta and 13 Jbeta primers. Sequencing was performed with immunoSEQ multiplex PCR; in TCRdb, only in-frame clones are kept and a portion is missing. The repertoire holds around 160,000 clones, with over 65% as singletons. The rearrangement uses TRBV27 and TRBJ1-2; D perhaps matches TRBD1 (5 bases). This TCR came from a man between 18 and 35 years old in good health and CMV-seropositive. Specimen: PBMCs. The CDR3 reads CASSLVSGGTANYGYTF. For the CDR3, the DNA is TGTGCCAGCAGTTTAGTTTCGGGGGGGACGGCTAACTATGGCTACACCTTC.